The 10 T cell receptor beta chains reported below all come from one sample, sequenced in a study of T cells in localized non-small cell lung cancer. Sequencing used immunoSEQ multiplex PCR; TCRdb keeps in-frame clones, though not all of them. The data show around 64,000 clones, with roughly 80% seen just once and 4.7% held by the top ten. Specimen: PBMCs, collected before any cancer treatment. All receptors come from a man aged 40-75 years with stage II lung adenocarcinoma.

The chain links TRBV29-1 to TRBJ1-2; perhaps TRBD1 as D (5 bases). From germline, CDR1 is SQVTM and CDR2 ANQGSEA. The CDR3 sequence is 11 residues long. With 5 bases removed from V and 8 bases from J, the gap between germline ends came to 12 bases. The CDR3 sequence is CSVTDRGGYTF. CDR3 sequence (DNA): TGCAGCGTTACTGACAGAGGAGGCTACACCTTC.

The chain has TRBV7-2 and TRBJ2-1; 7 nucleotides agree with TRBD2. The CDR3 is 15 residues long. With V trimmed by 8 bases and J by 7 bases, 14 bases remained unmatched. The germline V gene encodes CDR1 SGHTA and CDR2 FQGNSA. Here the CDR3 DNA reads TGTGCCAGCGGAGAAGCAGCGGGAATTATGAATGAGCAGTTCTTC. This translates into CASGEAAGIMNEQFF. Combining the CDR3 with reference TRBV7-2 and TRBJ2-1 gives the whole variable domain GAGVSQSPSNKVTEKGKDVELRCDPISGHTALYWYRQSLGQGLEFLIYFQGNSAPDKSGLPSDRFSAERTGGSVSTLTIQRTQQEDSAVYLCASGEAAGIMNEQFFGPGTRLTVL.

This clone was found a few times. The CDR3 region is CASSKRGRDTEAFF. DNA of the CDR3: TGTGCCAGCAGCAAAAGGGGGCGAGACACTGAAGCTTTCTTT. The chain recombines TRBV6-6 with TRBJ1-1; 7 bases match TRBD1. Per germline, CDR1 MNHNY and CDR2 SVGAGI (reference sequence). V dropped 6 bases and J dropped 3; count of bases not matched to a gene: 7. The CDR3 totals 14 residues.

V is TRBV2 and J is TRBJ1-1; the D gene is possibly TRBD1 (5 bases). Germline lookup yields CDR1 SNHLY and CDR2 FYNNEI. This CDR3 has 15 amino acids. V lost 5 bases and J lost 4, with 17 bases in between. CDR3 region: CASSLFQGAGTEAFF. For the CDR3, the DNA is TGTGCCAGCAGTCTTTTTCAGGGAGCCGGCACTGAAGCTTTCTTT.

This sequence joins TRBV7-3 and TRBJ2-1; 8 positions agree with TRBD2. This CDR3 comprises 18 residues. Germline CDR1 and CDR2: SGHTA and FQGTGA. The J segment lost 2 bases and the V segment lost 1 base, leaving 10 bases of the junction unmatched. In DNA form, the CDR3 reads TGTGCCAGCAGCTTAATAGGGTTTAGCGGGAACGCCTACAATGAGCAGTTCTTC. The encoded protein is CASSLIGFSGNAYNEQFF.

This sequence joins TRBV7-8 and TRBJ2-5, with 10 bases identical to TRBD1. The V gene end was trimmed by 5 bases and the J gene end by 4 bases; junction bases not matched to a gene: 4. CDR3 length: 14 residues. Germline loops: CDR1 SGHVS, CDR2 FQNEAQ. As DNA, the CDR3 is TGTGCCAGCAGCCTCCGGGACAGGGGAGAGACCCAGTACTTC. Its protein is CASSLRDRGETQYF.

The J gene is TRBJ1-2, the V gene TRBV6-1, with unresolved D. The CDR3 runs to 12 residues. Germline-derived CDR1 and CDR2 are MNHNS and SASEGT. V dropped 11 bases and J dropped 2 bases, with 12 bases sitting between them. CDR3 coding DNA: TGTGCCGACTGGACGGAGAACTATGGCTACACCTTC. Amino acid sequence: CADWTENYGYTF.

CDR3 loop: CASSFGGGRAIEQYF. The CDR3 region has the DNA TGTGCCAGCAGCTTTGGGGGCGGGAGGGCCATCGAGCAGTACTTC. The chain carries TRBV14 and TRBJ2-7, with 9 nucleotides matching TRBD2. The V gene's germline CDR1 is SGHDN and CDR2 FVKESK. V lost 5 bases, J lost 6 bases, and 11 bases stayed unmatched. The CDR3 loop spans 15 amino acids.

The chain is built from TRBV9 and TRBJ1-1; a possible D gene is TRBD1 (6 bases). The V gene's germline CDR1 is SGDLS and CDR2 YYNGEE. The germline V and J ends were trimmed by 5 bases and 6 bases, with 17 bases remaining between them. This CDR3 is built from 14 residues. CDR3 amino acids: CASSPRGGSAEAFF. The DNA of the CDR3 is TGTGCCAGCAGTCCTCGCGGGGGCAGCGCTGAAGCTTTCTTT.

The chain is built from TRBV5-4 and TRBJ2-3; 7 nucleotides align to TRBD2. The germline gives CDR1 SGHNT, CDR2 YYREEE (reference sequence). The CDR3 contains 16 residues. J lost 6 bases, V lost 4 bases, and 14 bases had no gene match. CDR3: CASSPRAGVNADTQYF. CDR3 DNA: TGTGCCAGCAGCCCGCGCGCGGGAGTGAATGCGGATACGCAGTATTTT.